These 9 T cell receptor beta chains originate from one sample sequenced in a study of blood T cell repertoires in COVID-19. Some clones are missing from TCRdb's copy, which holds only in-frame ones; the method was immunoSEQ multiplex PCR. Of 300,000 to 400,000 clones in the sample, 87% were seen once. The sample was peripheral blood. The receptors stem from a woman aged 45-65 years who had recovered from COVID-19.

The chain carries TRBV6-1 and TRBJ2-4, with unresolved D. V lost 1 base and J 7 bases, leaving 5 bases between the germline ends. Germline V CDR1 and CDR2: MNHNS, SASEGT. This CDR3 contains 12 residues. The DNA for the CDR3 is TGTGCCAGCAGTGAAGTTACTAACATTCAGTACTTC. It translates to CASSEVTNIQYF.

The rearrangement joins TRBV25-1 to TRBJ2-3; TRBD1 aligns across 7 bases. Per the germline V gene, CDR1 is MGHDK and CDR2 is SYGVNS. J was trimmed by 0 bases and V by 7 bases; bases with no gene match: 16. CDR3 length: 18 amino acids. CDR3 DNA sequence: TGTGCCAGCACCCCCAACCGGGGTACAGGGGAAAGCACAGATACGCAGTATTTT. Translation: CASTPNRGTGESTDTQYF.

The sample holds one count of this clone. The V gene is TRBV5-1, the J gene TRBJ2-3; 8 bases are a match to TRBD2. CDR1 SGHRS and CDR2 YFSETQ come from the germline V gene. The trim removed 5 bases at V and 4 bases at J, leaving 12 bases unmatched. The CDR3 runs to 16 residues. CDR3 amino acids: CASREGVAGTADTQYF. DNA of the CDR3: TGCGCCAGCAGGGAAGGGGTAGCGGGAACAGCAGATACGCAGTATTTT. Combining the CDR3 with reference TRBV5-1 and TRBJ2-3 gives the whole variable domain KAGVTQTPRYLIKTRGQQVTLSCSPISGHRSVSWYQQTPGQGLQFLFEYFSETQRNKGNFPGRFSGRQFSNSRSEMNVSTLELGDSALYLCASREGVAGTADTQYFGPGTRLTVL.

V and J are TRBV7-2 and TRBJ2-3; 10 bases fit TRBD2. The CDR3 is 16 residues long. The germline V gene encodes CDR1 SGHTA and CDR2 FQGNSA. V was clipped by 5 bases and J by 4 bases; unmatched bases: 9. The CDR3 DNA sequence: TGTGCCAGCAGCCCTACTAGCGGGAAAGGCTCAGATACGCAGTATTTT. This encodes CASSPTSGKGSDTQYF.

This clone was recorded a few times. The chain carries TRBV4-1 and TRBJ1-5; 8 bases align to TRBD1. This CDR3 has 15 residues. V shed 3 bases, J shed 5 bases, and the junction held 6 bases outside the gene matches. The V gene's germline CDR1 is MGHRA and CDR2 YSYEKL. The CDR3 protein is CASSHLDREDQPQHF. Here the CDR3 DNA reads TGCGCCAGCAGCCACCTGGACAGGGAGGATCAGCCCCAGCATTTT.

The chain is built from TRBV20-1 and TRBJ1-2, with D possibly matching TRBD1 (5 bases). Trimming removed 3 bases at V and 9 bases at J, with 20 bases between. Germline CDR1 reads DFQATT; CDR2 reads SNEGSKA (reference sequence). CDR3 length: 14 amino acids. CDR3 sequence: CSASLQVSSGRYTF. The CDR3 region has the DNA TGCAGTGCTAGTCTACAGGTCTCTTCTGGGCGCTACACCTTC.

This chain connects TRBV3-1 (or the pseudogene TRBV3-2) to TRBJ1-5; TRBD1 matches 10 bases. CDR3 length: 13 residues. From germline, CDR1 is LGHDT and CDR2 YNNKEL (reference sequence). Trimming took 8 bases from V and 6 from J; bases not matched to a gene: 4. CDR3: CASGTGVGQPQHF. The CDR3 DNA reads TGTGCCAGCGGGACAGGGGTTGGTCAGCCCCAGCATTTT.

Only one count was recorded for this clone. The rearrangement uses TRBV4-3 and TRBJ1-1; D possibly corresponds to TRBD1 (6 bases). Germline loops: CDR1 LGHNA, CDR2 YSLEER. The CDR3 contains 15 residues. V was cut by 0 bases and J by 3 bases, with 11 bases left in between. CDR3 in DNA: TGCGCCAGCAGCCAAGATCTGGGGGCGGACACTGAAGCTTTCTTT. Translating it yields CASSQDLGADTEAFF.

This clone has just one count. This sequence joins TRBV6-1 and TRBJ2-3, with 7 positions matching TRBD2. V lost 1 base and J lost 6; bases outside the gene matches: 7. The germline V gene has CDR1 MNHNS and CDR2 SASEGT. The CDR3 consists of 15 residues. The CDR3 sequence is CASSEGGGVRDTQYF. The CDR3 DNA follows: TGTGCCAGCAGTGAAGGCGGGGGAGTAAGGGATACGCAGTATTTT.